The 25 T cell receptor beta chains presented below share a single source sample, sequenced in a study of cytomegalovirus exposure and HLA in healthy donors. The study ran its PCR with 60 Vbeta and 13 Jbeta primers. Measured with immunoSEQ multiplex PCR; TCRdb has only the in-frame clones, and not every one. Among roughly 150,000 clones listed, 75% to 80% were seen once. The sequenced sample consisted of PBMCs. These receptors all stem from a woman aged 30 to 39 in good health and CMV-seronegative.

There are a few counts of this clone. V is TRBV9 and J is TRBJ2-1, with TRBD2 matching 12 bases. J was trimmed by 0 bases and V by 0 bases; bases with no gene match: 7. CDR3 length: 19 amino acids. Germline CDR1 SGDLS, CDR2 YYNGEE. The CDR3 is CASSVVPGLAGSSYNEQFF. CDR3 in DNA: TGTGCCAGCAGCGTAGTCCCCGGACTAGCGGGGAGCTCCTACAATGAGCAGTTCTTC.

V usage is TRBV5-1 and J usage is TRBJ1-1; D gene uncertain. This CDR3 is built from 13 residues. Germline CDR1 is SGHRS and CDR2 is YFSETQ. V gave up 2 bases and J gave up 4 bases, with 9 bases separating them. DNA of the CDR3: TGCGCCAGCAGCTTTGGGCCCGGCACTGAAGCTTTCTTT. Its translation is CASSFGPGTEAFF.

The chain has TRBV2 and TRBJ2-2, with 9 bases fitting TRBD2. Per germline, CDR1 SNHLY and CDR2 FYNNEI. This CDR3 region has 21 residues. The J segment lost 0 bases and the V segment lost 4 bases, leaving 18 bases of the junction unmatched. CDR3 residues: CASSATHPGLAGMTNTGELFF. CDR3 DNA: TGTGCCAGCAGTGCCACCCATCCAGGGCTAGCGGGGATGACGAACACCGGGGAGCTGTTTTTT.

The gene calls are TRBV5-6 and TRBJ2-3, with D maybe TRBD1 (5 bases). With 0 bases removed from V and 11 bases from J, the gap between germline ends came to 16 bases. This CDR3 is built from 14 residues. Germline CDR1 and CDR2: SGHDT and YYEEEE. This chain's CDR3 is CASSLVTESKRQYF. The CDR3 nucleotides are TGTGCCAGCAGCTTGGTGACAGAGAGCAAAAGGCAGTATTTT.

The chain is built from TRBV4-2 and TRBJ2-7; 9 bases match TRBD2. Per germline, CDR1 LGHNA and CDR2 YNFKEQ. The CDR3 contains 18 residues. V lost 4 bases and J lost 1; bases outside the gene matches: 14. The CDR3 DNA reads as TGTGCCAGCAGCCCCTGGGTAGCGGGGGCCCGACATTCCTACGAGCAGTACTTC. Residues: CASSPWVAGARHSYEQYF.

The chain carries TRBV7-2 and TRBJ1-6; tentatively, D is TRBD1 (5 bases). Per germline, CDR1 SGHTA and CDR2 FQGNSA. This CDR3 spans 17 amino acids. The V end lost 1 base, the J end lost 7 bases, and 17 bases lay between the germline ends. CDR3 loop: CASSLVGRARGNSPLHF. CDR3 sequence (DNA): TGTGCCAGCAGCTTAGTGGGCAGGGCCCGGGGGAATTCACCCCTCCACTTT.

The chain combines TRBV30 with TRBJ1-1, with D possibly matching TRBD1 (5 bases). Germline V gene sequence: CDR1 GTSNPN, CDR2 SVGIG (reference sequence). The V end was cut by 6 bases, the J end by 4 bases, with 24 bases between. The CDR3 is 16 residues long. The CDR3 region has the DNA TGTGCCTGTGAGGTTTTCGGGGACTCAAAAGGCACTGAAGCTTTCTTT. Protein product: CACEVFGDSKGTEAFF.

This chain links TRBV25-1 with TRBJ2-3; D might be TRBD2 (5 bases). V lost 6 bases, J lost 5 bases, and 6 bases lay in between. There are 11 residues in the CDR3. Germline V gene data show CDR1 as MGHDK and CDR2 as SYGVNS. The CDR3 DNA reads TGTGCCAGCAGGGCGGGAGATACGCAGTATTTT. It is translated as CASRAGDTQYF.

The chain uses TRBV6-4 and TRBJ2-1, with TRBD2 identical over 10 bases. Germline CDR1 is MRHNA and CDR2 is SNTAGT. The trim removed 4 bases at V and 0 bases at J, leaving 12 bases unmatched. This CDR3 has 19 residues. As DNA, the CDR3 is TGTGCCAGCAGTGTGGGTCTAGCGGGGGAGCCTAGCTCCTACAATGAGCAGTTCTTC. This gives the protein CASSVGLAGEPSSYNEQFF.

The chain links TRBV6-5 to TRBJ1-5, with D possibly matching TRBD1 (6 bases). In germline, CDR1 is MNHEY, CDR2 SVGAGI. This CDR3 spans 15 amino acids. V lost 6 bases and J lost 2, with 14 bases in between. The CDR3 spells CASSQTGRGNQPQHF. The CDR3 region has the DNA TGTGCCAGCAGCCAGACAGGTAGGGGCAATCAGCCCCAGCATTTT.

This chain connects TRBV27 to TRBJ1-2, with TRBD1 matching 8 bases. CDR3 size: 17 residues. Germline V gives CDR1 MNHEY, CDR2 SMNVEV (reference sequence). Trimming took 3 bases from V and 2 from J; bases not matched to a gene: 11. In DNA form, the CDR3 reads TGTGCCAGCAGTTTCCTTCCCCTGGACAGGGTAAACTATGGCTACACCTTC. Translating it yields CASSFLPLDRVNYGYTF.

There are a few counts of this clone. The chain has TRBV13 and TRBJ1-2, with D possibly being TRBD1 (6 bases). The CDR3 contains 14 residues. Trimming shortened V by 5 bases and J by 8 bases, and 18 bases separated the two germline ends. CDR1 and CDR2 from the germline V gene are PRHDT and FYEKMQ (reference sequence). The CDR3 nucleotides are TGTGCCAGCAGCACATCCACAGGGCCTCGAGGCTACACCTTC. Translated: CASSTSTGPRGYTF.

This clone was recorded only once. This chain connects TRBV29-1 to TRBJ1-1; maybe TRBD1 (5 bases). Germline V gene lookup returns CDR1 SQVTM and CDR2 ANQGSEA. The CDR3 is made up of 14 amino acids. The V end lost 3 bases, the J end lost 0 bases, and 11 bases lay between the germline ends. The CDR3 protein is CSVDLTGLNTEAFF. The CDR3 DNA follows: TGCAGCGTTGACTTAACAGGCCTGAACACTGAAGCTTTCTTT.

The chain recombines TRBV7-2 with TRBJ1-1; TRBD1 agrees at 8 bases. V lost 1 base and J lost 4; bases outside the gene matches: 11. The germline gives CDR1 SGHTA, CDR2 FQGNSA. CDR3 length: 17 amino acids. Here the CDR3 reads CASSLVTRTGTGTEAFF. The CDR3 nucleotides are TGTGCCAGCAGCTTAGTTACAAGGACAGGGACGGGCACTGAAGCTTTCTTT.

The chain links TRBV15 to TRBJ2-1; TRBD1 matches at 8 bases. This CDR3 is built from 17 residues. V shed 4 bases, J shed 5 bases, and the junction held 13 bases outside the gene matches. The germline V gene encodes CDR1 LNHNV and CDR2 YYDKDF (reference sequence). CDR3 loop: CATSKLLQGAGDNEQFF. The CDR3 nucleotides are TGTGCCACCAGCAAGCTACTTCAGGGGGCCGGTGACAATGAGCAGTTCTTC.

This clone has just one count. The chain employs TRBV18 and TRBJ2-5, with D uncertain. The ends were cut back, 0 bases at V and 2 bases at J, with 7 bases in the middle. This CDR3 has 14 residues. Per the germline V gene, CDR1 is KGHSH and CDR2 is LQKENI. The CDR3 DNA reads TGTGCCAGCTCACCACCGGGCGAGCAAGAGACCCAGTACTTC. Protein sequence: CASSPPGEQETQYF. Looking up the rest from reference TRBV18 and TRBJ2-5 gives the full variable domain: NAGVMQNPRHLVRRRGQEARLRCSPMKGHSHVYWYRQLPEEGLKFMVYLQKENIIDESGMPKERFSAEFPKEGPSILRIQQVVRGDSAAYFCASSPPGEQETQYFGPGTRLLVL.

This clone was counted a few times. The genes are TRBV2 and TRBJ2-3, with unresolved D. Trimming cost V 6 bases and J 0 bases, with 7 bases left between them. This CDR3 spans 13 amino acids. The germline V gene encodes CDR1 SNHLY and CDR2 FYNNEI. CDR3 DNA: TGTGCCAGCAGCCATAGCAGCACAGATACGCAGTATTTT. This encodes CASSHSSTDTQYF.

The rearrangement links TRBV6-1 to TRBJ1-5; maybe TRBD1 (6 bases). The CDR3 is 15 amino acids. V dropped 8 bases and J dropped 0 bases, with 14 bases sitting between them. Germline V gene sequence: CDR1 MNHNS, CDR2 SASEGT. CDR3 sequence reads: CASGRGGASNQPQHF. In DNA form, the CDR3 reads TGTGCCAGCGGAAGGGGGGGGGCTAGCAATCAGCCCCAGCATTTT.

V gene TRBV2 combines with J gene TRBJ2-7; 8 nucleotides align to TRBD2. From germline, CDR1 is SNHLY and CDR2 FYNNEI. Germline trimming cut 10 bases from V and 5 bases from J; bases unmatched to any gene: 10. CDR3 size: 13 residues. CDR3 residues: CATGGGLGDEQYF. The CDR3 DNA is TGTGCCACCGGGGGGGGGCTGGGGGACGAGCAGTACTTC. Variable domain in full (rest from reference TRBV2 and TRBJ2-7): EPEVTQTPSHQVTQMGQEVILRCVPISNHLYFYWYRQILGQKVEFLVSFYNNEISEKSEIFDDQFSVERPDGSNFTLKIRSTKLEDSAMYFCATGGGLGDEQYFGPGTRLTVT.

The chain joins TRBV10-2 to TRBJ1-5; D gene uncertain. In germline, CDR1 is WSHSY, CDR2 SAAADI. Trimming cost V 0 bases and J 7 bases, with 16 bases left between them. The CDR3 extends over 16 amino acids. CDR3 region: CASSESPQPRFQPQHF. DNA of the CDR3: TGCGCCAGCAGTGAGTCCCCACAGCCCCGATTCCAGCCCCAGCATTTT.

In its sample, this clone was seen a few times. V usage is TRBV2 and J usage is TRBJ1-1; the D gene is possibly TRBD1 (6 bases). Germline V gene data show CDR1 as SNHLY and CDR2 as FYNNEI. Trimming removed 8 bases at V and 6 bases at J, with 13 bases between. The CDR3 consists of 12 residues. The CDR3, as DNA: TGTGCCAGCGCACCGGGGGGCCCTGAAGCTTTCTTT. Translated, it gives CASAPGGPEAFF.

The chain employs TRBV6-4 and TRBJ2-6; tentatively, D is TRBD1 (5 bases). The germline gives CDR1 MRHNA, CDR2 SNTAGT. Trimming cost V 4 bases and J 1 base, with 8 bases left between them. The CDR3 has 15 residues. In DNA form, the CDR3 reads TGTGCCAGCAGTGTCCCAGGGTCTGGGGCCAACGTCCTGACTTTC. As protein: CASSVPGSGANVLTF.

The chain carries TRBV6-6 and TRBJ1-1; TRBD1 aligns across 7 bases. This CDR3 comprises 13 residues. CDR1 is MNHNY, CDR2 SVGAGI, per germline (reference sequence). V shed 8 bases, J shed 2 bases, and the junction held 5 bases outside the gene matches. DNA for the CDR3: TGTGCCAGCTCCGGGACAGTCAACACTGAAGCTTTCTTT. Encoded protein: CASSGTVNTEAFF.

The chain joins TRBV6-1 to TRBJ1-5; 9 nucleotides line up with TRBD1. Per germline, CDR1 MNHNS and CDR2 SASEGT. J gave up 1 base and V 2 bases, and 6 bases lay outside the gene matches. The length of the CDR3 is 17 residues. CDR3 region: CASSEKTGGGSNQPQHF. In DNA form, the CDR3 reads TGTGCCAGCAGTGAAAAGACAGGGGGTGGGAGCAATCAGCCCCAGCATTTT.

For this clone: A read error may account for a junction end that differs from germline. The CDR3 spells CASSPGLGETQYF. The CDR3 nucleotides are TGTGCTAGCAGCCCGGGACTGGGGGAGACCCAGTACTTC. The chain recombines TRBV7-7 with TRBJ2-5; possible D gene TRBD2, 6 bases. From germline, CDR1 is SSHAT and CDR2 FNYEAQ (reference sequence). CDR3 length: 13 amino acids.